Each of the 29 T cell receptor beta chains below was sequenced from the same sample in a study of T-cell reconstitution after alpha-beta-depleted transplantation in children. The TCRbeta library incorporated unique molecular identifiers. TCRdb used MiXCR to reprocess the PCR reads, holding one entry per CDR3 protein. Among about 440,000 distinct CDR3 sequences, around 46% were seen once, and the ten largest hold roughly a quarter. The sequenced sample was PBMCs, obtained before TCRalphabeta/CD19-depleted stem cell transplant. These receptors all stem from a girl aged 2 to 10 with aplastic anemia, due to receive a stem cell transplant.

CDR3 sequence: CASSIGQGLDYEQYF. The CDR3, as DNA: TGTGCCAGCAGTATCGGACAGGGTCTGGACTACGAGCAGTACTTC. V is TRBV27 and J is TRBJ2-7, with 8 bases fitting TRBD1. CDR3 length equals 15 residues. Losses at the gene ends were 5 bases for V and 3 bases for J; bases not matched to a gene: 9. From germline, CDR1 is MNHEY and CDR2 SMNVEV (reference sequence).

As for this clonotype: A read error is possible here, since a much larger clone lies one base away. J is TRBJ2-4 and V is TRBV29-1; 10 nucleotides match TRBD2. The CDR3 extends over 14 amino acids. The germline CDR1 and CDR2 sequences are SQVTM and ANQGSEA. This CDR3 is CSVDPSGRSNIQSF. The CDR3 DNA follows: TGCAGCGTTGACCCTAGCGGGAGATCGAACATTCAGTCCTTC. Full variable domain (missing parts from reference TRBV29-1 and TRBJ2-4): SAVISQKPSRDICQRGTSLTIQCQVDSQVTMMFWYRQQPGQSLTLIATANQGSEATYESGFVIDKFPISRPNLTFSTLTVSNMSPEDSSIYLCSVDPSGRSNIQSFGAGTRLSVL.

CDR3 DNA sequence: TGCAGTGCTCCGACTAGCGGGGGCCCGACCCACCAAGAGACCCAGTACTTC. Its translation is CSAPTSGGPTHQETQYF. The rearrangement uses TRBV20-1 and TRBJ2-5; TRBD2 matches at 12 bases. CDR3 length equals 17 residues. CDR1 and CDR2 (germline): DFQATT, SNEGSKA (reference sequence). Trimming cost V 5 bases and J 0 bases; bases outside gene matches: 10.

This clonotype came up a few times. The chain couples TRBV28 to TRBJ2-5; no definite D call. The CDR3 covers 15 residues. Trimming removed 2 bases from V and 1 base from J, with 11 bases in between. Germline-derived CDR1 and CDR2 are MDHEN and SYDVKM. The CDR3 spells CASSLDLLTQETQYF. CDR3 DNA: TGTGCCAGCAGTTTAGACCTCCTGACCCAAGAGACCCAGTACTTC.

This chain uses TRBV20-1 with TRBJ2-5, with 7 bases lining up with TRBD1. The CDR3 totals 15 residues. CDR1 and CDR2 (germline): DFQATT, SNEGSKA (reference sequence). The V and J ends lost 5 bases and 2 bases, in that order; junction bases with no gene match: 11. The CDR3 region is CSASKGGGRQETQYF. The CDR3 region has the DNA TGCAGTGCTTCAAAAGGGGGCGGTAGGCAAGAGACCCAGTACTTC.

The chain couples TRBV30 to TRBJ1-3, with 8 bases that match TRBD1. The CDR3 contains 17 residues. V lost 4 bases and J lost 0; bases outside the gene matches: 11. Germline CDR1 and CDR2: GTSNPN and SVGIG (reference sequence). This chain's CDR3 is CAWIGRDRFSSGNTIYF. CDR3 nucleotides: TGTGCCTGGATAGGCCGGGACAGGTTTAGCTCTGGAAACACCATATATTTT.

Written as DNA, the CDR3 is TGTGCCAGCAGTCAGATCCCGGGACGCAACTATGGCTACACCTTC. The encoded protein is CASSQIPGRNYGYTF. V is TRBV7-2 and J is TRBJ1-2, with D possibly being TRBD1 (5 bases). Trimming shortened V by 6 bases and J by 2 bases, and 16 bases separated the two germline ends. Germline V gene data show CDR1 as SGHTA and CDR2 as FQGNSA. CDR3 length equals 15 residues.

The V call is TRBV18, the J call TRBJ1-1; D is uncertain. Trimming took off 3 bases at V and 6 bases at J, with 8 bases between the two ends. From germline, CDR1 is KGHSH and CDR2 LQKENI. This CDR3 is built from 12 residues. The chain's CDR3 is CASSPYGPEAFF. As DNA, the CDR3 is TGTGCCAGCTCACCGTACGGGCCTGAAGCTTTCTTT.

The CDR3 sequence: CSARGTGGFSYEQYF. As DNA, the CDR3 is TGCAGTGCTAGGGGGACAGGGGGATTCTCCTACGAGCAGTACTTC. This chain uses TRBV20-1 with TRBJ2-7; 11 bases match TRBD1. With 3 bases clipped from V and 0 bases from J, the junction kept 4 bases outside the gene matches. Germline assignment: CDR1 DFQATT and CDR2 SNEGSKA (reference sequence). This CDR3 is built from 15 residues.

This clonotype was found a few times. The V call is TRBV28, the J call TRBJ2-4; D may match TRBD1 or TRBD2 (5 bases each). CDR1 is MDHEN and CDR2 is SYDVKM in the germline V gene. V gave up 8 bases and J gave up 4 bases, with 15 bases separating them. This CDR3 comprises 14 residues. In DNA, the CDR3 is TGTGCCAGCTTTACCGGGACGGGGAAAAACATTCAGTACTTC. The encoded protein is CASFTGTGKNIQYF. The full variable domain, completed using reference TRBV28 and TRBJ2-4, is DVKVTQSSRYLVKRTGEKVFLECVQDMDHENMFWYRQDPGLGLRLIYFSYDVKMKEKGDIPEGYSVSREKKERFSLILESASTNQTSMYLCASFTGTGKNIQYFGAGTRLSVL.

This chain links TRBV28 with TRBJ2-7; D call uncertain. Germline CDR1 MDHEN, CDR2 SYDVKM. CDR3 length: 11 residues. With 3 bases removed from V and 5 bases from J, the gap between germline ends came to 5 bases. The CDR3 DNA reads as TGTGCCAGCAGTTTGGTAAACGAGCAGTACTTC. Its protein is CASSLVNEQYF.

The chain employs TRBV6-1 and TRBJ2-7, with TRBD1 identical over 11 bases. This CDR3 spans 15 amino acids. V trimming: 8 bases; J trimming: 5 bases; junction bases outside the gene matches: 11. Germline V gene sequence: CDR1 MNHNS, CDR2 SASEGT. Written as DNA, the CDR3 is TGTGCCAGCTCAACGTCCGGGACAGGGGGAAACGAGCAGTACTTC. Encoded protein: CASSTSGTGGNEQYF.

The chain joins TRBV15 to TRBJ2-3, with TRBD2 matching over 8 bases. Losses at the gene ends were 0 bases for V and 0 bases for J; bases not matched to a gene: 8. The CDR3 is 18 residues long. Germline V gene lookup returns CDR1 LNHNV and CDR2 YYDKDF (reference sequence). CDR3 sequence: CATSRDSGTSTSTDTQYF. CDR3 coding DNA: TGTGCCACCAGCAGAGACTCCGGGACTAGTACTAGCACAGATACGCAGTATTTT.

This clonotype has just one count. CDR3 nucleotide sequence: TGCAGTGCTATTCCACAGGCCCTTTACTCTGGGGCCAACGTCCTGACTTTC. Translated, it gives CSAIPQALYSGANVLTF. The rearrangement uses TRBV20-1 and TRBJ2-6, with D tentatively TRBD1 (5 bases). CDR3 length: 17 residues. The V gene lost 4 bases and the J gene lost 0 bases, with 16 bases spanning the gap. The germline gives CDR1 DFQATT, CDR2 SNEGSKA (reference sequence).

The V gene is TRBV5-1, the J gene TRBJ1-1, with D tentatively TRBD1 (5 bases). CDR1 and CDR2 from the germline V gene are SGHRS and YFSETQ. The CDR3 has 18 amino acids. Trimming shortened V by 3 bases and J by 3 bases, and 24 bases separated the two germline ends. The CDR3 nucleotides read TGCGCCAGCAGCTGGGCAGGAGGGGAGGGGAAATATGACACTGAAGCTTTCTTT. Its protein is CASSWAGGEGKYDTEAFF.

This clonotype has a single count. V is TRBV15 and J is TRBJ2-5; D is ambiguous. The CDR3 extends over 14 amino acids. V was trimmed by 0 bases and J by 9 bases, leaving 14 bases between them. CDR1 is LNHNV and CDR2 is YYDKDF in the germline V gene (reference sequence). The CDR3, as DNA: TGTGCCACCAGCAGAGACTCCAAGGATGGGGCCCAGTACTTC. Translation: CATSRDSKDGAQYF.

The chain recombines TRBV27 with TRBJ2-5; 13 nucleotides agree with TRBD2. This CDR3 has 17 residues. In germline, CDR1 is MNHEY, CDR2 SMNVEV (reference sequence). The V segment lost 5 bases and the J segment 2 bases; nucleotides outside the gene matches: 8. The CDR3 protein is CASSPGTSGIAQETQYF. CDR3 DNA sequence: TGTGCCAGCAGTCCTGGGACTAGCGGGATAGCACAAGAGACCCAGTACTTC.

This clonotype was recorded at least ten times. The chain carries TRBV5-1 and TRBJ2-6; 9 bases line up with TRBD2. The V and J ends lost 0 bases and 4 bases, in that order; junction bases with no gene match: 5. CDR3 length: 17 amino acids. Germline V gives CDR1 SGHRS, CDR2 YFSETQ. The CDR3 loop reads CASSLEAGGNGANVLTF. The DNA of the CDR3 is TGCGCCAGCAGCTTGGAGGCGGGAGGGAACGGGGCCAACGTCCTGACTTTC.

This chain connects TRBV20-1 to TRBJ2-4; D call uncertain. CDR1 and CDR2 (germline): DFQATT, SNEGSKA (reference sequence). The CDR3 extends over 12 amino acids. The V end lost 3 bases, the J end lost 7 bases, and 10 bases lay between the germline ends. As DNA, the CDR3 is TGCAGTGCTAGTCCGGGTCCGAACATTCAGTACTTC. It codes for CSASPGPNIQYF.

In its sample, this clonotype was seen a few times. The chain has TRBV20-1 and TRBJ2-7, with 7 bases that match TRBD1. The CDR3 sequence is 12 residues long. Germline V CDR1 and CDR2: DFQATT, SNEGSKA (reference sequence). J was trimmed by 3 bases and V by 7 bases; bases with no gene match: 6. This CDR3 reads CSGGQVNYEQYF. The CDR3 bases are TGCAGTGGCGGACAGGTCAACTACGAGCAGTACTTC.

The rearrangement joins TRBV12-3 or TRBV12-4 to TRBJ1-6; perhaps TRBD1 as D (6 bases). The CDR3 is 16 residues long. Deletions cut 5 bases from V and 0 bases from J, with 11 bases between. This CDR3 reads CASSPQGSSYNSPLHF. CDR3 nucleotide sequence: TGTGCCAGCAGTCCCCAGGGGAGCTCCTATAATTCACCCCTCCACTTT.

This clonotype was recorded a few times. The chain joins TRBV25-1 to TRBJ2-1; D possibly corresponds to TRBD2 (6 bases). V was clipped by 3 bases and J by 9 bases, with 21 bases between them. Germline CDR1 is MGHDK and CDR2 is SYGVNS. This CDR3 is 16 amino acids long. This chain's CDR3 is CASSDGESASGSEQFF. Here the CDR3 DNA reads TGTGCCAGCAGTGACGGGGAGTCGGCTTCCGGGAGTGAGCAGTTCTTC.

The chain is built from TRBV20-1 and TRBJ1-1, with D unclear. The germline V gene has CDR1 DFQATT and CDR2 SNEGSKA (reference sequence). The CDR3 covers 12 residues. V was shortened by 1 base and J by 6 bases, with 9 bases between the two germline ends. This CDR3 is CSARGGVPEAFF. CDR3 in DNA: TGCAGTGCTAGAGGTGGCGTCCCTGAAGCTTTCTTT.

Worth noting for this clonotype: A read error may explain this, as a much larger clone is one base away. This rearrangement joins TRBV5-1 to TRBJ2-1; D uncertain. Germline loops: CDR1 SGHRS, CDR2 YFSETQ. The CDR3 runs 14 residues. The DNA for the CDR3 is TGCGCCAGCAGCTTCCAAGACGGATACAAGGAGCAGTTCTTC. Translated: CASSFQDGYKEQFF.

Concerning this clonotype itself: A much larger clone lies a single base off, so this may be a read error. The rearrangement links TRBV27 to TRBJ1-5, with unresolved D. Trimming took off 6 bases at V and 7 bases at J, with 16 bases between the two ends. Germline V gene data show CDR1 as MNHEY and CDR2 as SMNVEV (reference sequence). The CDR3 is 14 residues long. CDR3 coding DNA: TGTGCCAGCAGCCAAAGCAGGTCTACACAGCCCCAGCATTTT. Protein product: CASSQSRSTQPQHF.

This clonotype occurred many times. V usage is TRBV18 and J usage is TRBJ2-2, with 9 nucleotides matching TRBD2. Germline V gene lookup returns CDR1 KGHSH and CDR2 LQKENI. Trimming at V came to 4 bases and at J to 0 bases, leaving 3 bases not matched to a gene. The CDR3 is 16 amino acids. DNA of the CDR3: TGTGCCAGCTCACTTGGACTAGCGACGAACACCGGGGAGCTGTTTTTT. This translates into CASSLGLATNTGELFF. Supplemented by reference TRBV18 and TRBJ2-2, the full variable domain reads NAGVMQNPRHLVRRRGQEARLRCSPMKGHSHVYWYRQLPEEGLKFMVYLQKENIIDESGMPKERFSAEFPKEGPSILRIQQVVRGDSAAYFCASSLGLATNTGELFFGEGSRLTVL.

V is TRBV29-1 and J is TRBJ1-1, with a possible D match to TRBD1 (5 bases). The ends were cut back, 7 bases at V and 5 bases at J, with 11 bases in the middle. The CDR3 length is 11 residues. The V gene's germline CDR1 is SQVTM and CDR2 ANQGSEA. CDR3 amino acids: CSGGDGTEAFF. DNA for the CDR3: TGCAGCGGGGGGGATGGGACTGAAGCTTTCTTT.

The CDR3 DNA sequence: TGCAGTGCTAGCGGGAGTAACACAGATACGCAGTATTTT. It encodes CSASGSNTDTQYF. The chain has TRBV20-1 and TRBJ2-3; weak D call: TRBD2 (6 bases). The CDR3 is 13 residues long. Germline CDR1 is DFQATT and CDR2 is SNEGSKA (reference sequence). V gave up 3 bases and J gave up 2 bases, with 9 bases separating them.

This rearrangement joins TRBV2 to TRBJ2-7; maybe TRBD1 (5 bases). The CDR3 runs to 14 residues. From germline, CDR1 is SNHLY and CDR2 FYNNEI. The V end lost 8 bases, the J end lost 3 bases, and 17 bases lay between the germline ends. The CDR3 DNA is TGTGCCAGCGAAGTAGTGGACACTTACTACGAGCAGTACTTC. It codes for CASEVVDTYYEQYF.